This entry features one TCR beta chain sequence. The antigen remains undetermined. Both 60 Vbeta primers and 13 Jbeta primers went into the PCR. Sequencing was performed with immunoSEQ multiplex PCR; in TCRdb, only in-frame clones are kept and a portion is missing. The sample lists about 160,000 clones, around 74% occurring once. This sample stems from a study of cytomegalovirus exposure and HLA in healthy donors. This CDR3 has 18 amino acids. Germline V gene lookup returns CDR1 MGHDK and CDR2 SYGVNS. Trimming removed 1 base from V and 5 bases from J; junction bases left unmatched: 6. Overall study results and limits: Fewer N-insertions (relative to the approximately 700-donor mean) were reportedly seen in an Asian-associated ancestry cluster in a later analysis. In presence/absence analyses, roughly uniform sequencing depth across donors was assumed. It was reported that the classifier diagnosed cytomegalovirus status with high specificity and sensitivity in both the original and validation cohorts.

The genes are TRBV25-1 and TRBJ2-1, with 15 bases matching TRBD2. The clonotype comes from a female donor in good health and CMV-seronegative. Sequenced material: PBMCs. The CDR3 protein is CASSESWTSGRGDNEQFF. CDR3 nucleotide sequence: TGTGCCAGCAGTGAATCCTGGACTAGCGGGAGGGGGGACAATGAGCAGTTCTTC.